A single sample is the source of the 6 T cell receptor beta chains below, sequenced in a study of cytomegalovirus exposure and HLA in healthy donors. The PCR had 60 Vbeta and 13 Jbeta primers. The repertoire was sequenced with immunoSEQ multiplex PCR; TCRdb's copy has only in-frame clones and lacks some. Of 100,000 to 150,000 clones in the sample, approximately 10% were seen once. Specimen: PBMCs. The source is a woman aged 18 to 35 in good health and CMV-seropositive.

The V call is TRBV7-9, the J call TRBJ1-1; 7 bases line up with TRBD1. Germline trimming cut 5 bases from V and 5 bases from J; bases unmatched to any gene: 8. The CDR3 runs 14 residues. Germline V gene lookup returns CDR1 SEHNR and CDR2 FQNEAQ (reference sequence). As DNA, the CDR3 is TGTGCCAGCAGCCGTGCTGCAGGGGGGACTGAAGCTTTCTTT. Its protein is CASSRAAGGTEAFF. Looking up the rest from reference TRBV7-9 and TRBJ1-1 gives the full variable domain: DTGVSQNPRHKITKRGQNVTFRCDPISEHNRLYWYRQTLGQGPEFLTYFQNEAQLEKSRLLSDRFSAERPKGSFSTLEIQRTEQGDSAMYLCASSRAAGGTEAFFGQGTRLTVV.

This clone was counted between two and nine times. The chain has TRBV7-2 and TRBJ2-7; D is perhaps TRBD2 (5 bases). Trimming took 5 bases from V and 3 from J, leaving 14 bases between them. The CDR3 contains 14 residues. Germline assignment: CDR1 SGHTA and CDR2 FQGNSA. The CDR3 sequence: CASSPTGLSYEQYF. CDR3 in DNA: TGTGCCAGCAGCCCGACTGGACTGAGCTACGAGCAGTACTTC.

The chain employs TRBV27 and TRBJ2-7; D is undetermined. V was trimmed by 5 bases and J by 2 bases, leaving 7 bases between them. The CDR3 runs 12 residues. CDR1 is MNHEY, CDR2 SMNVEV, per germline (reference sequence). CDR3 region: CASSPTPYEQYF. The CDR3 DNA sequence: TGTGCCAGCAGTCCTACTCCCTACGAGCAGTACTTC.

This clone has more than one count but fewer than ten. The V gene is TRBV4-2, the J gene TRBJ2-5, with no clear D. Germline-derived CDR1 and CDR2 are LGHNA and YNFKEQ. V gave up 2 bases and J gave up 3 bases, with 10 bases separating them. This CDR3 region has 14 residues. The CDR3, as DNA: TGTGCCAGCAGCCAAACGCGAAGCGAAGAGACCCAGTACTTC. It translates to CASSQTRSEETQYF.

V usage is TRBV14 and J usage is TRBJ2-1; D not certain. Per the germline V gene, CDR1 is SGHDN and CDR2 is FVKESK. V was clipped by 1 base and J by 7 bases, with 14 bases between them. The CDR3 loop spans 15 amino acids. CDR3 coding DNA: TGTGCCAGCAGCCAAGTCCAGGTCTTTAGGAATGAGCAGTTCTTC. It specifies CASSQVQVFRNEQFF.

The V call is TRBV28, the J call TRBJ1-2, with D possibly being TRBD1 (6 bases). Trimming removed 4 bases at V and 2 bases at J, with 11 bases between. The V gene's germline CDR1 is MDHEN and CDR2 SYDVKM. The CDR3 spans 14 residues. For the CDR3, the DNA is TGTGCCAGCAGTTCTGGGACAATAAACTATGGCTACACCTTC. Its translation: CASSSGTINYGYTF.